The next 8 T cell receptor beta chains were all read from a single sample in a study of spatial heterogeneity in lung cancer. The time point denotes: sample taken at primary tumor resection. Antigens of these TCRs are unknown. TCRdb independently ran MiXCR on the 5' RACE reads; one entry per CDR3 protein. The repertoire includes 7,500 to 8,500 distinct CDR3 sequences, 5.5% to 7.5% of them detected once, and around 9.4% sits in the top ten. Study-level results: Mutation counts in tumors were tracked by counts of expanded intratumoral alpha and beta TCRs.

The sample here was lung tumor tissue, taken at surgery. The receptors come from a male donor with early-stage non-small cell lung cancer.

The V gene is TRBV21-1, the J gene TRBJ2-7; TRBD1 is the table's D call, not checked against the DNA. TRBV21-1 is a recognized pseudogene. This CDR3 contains 14 residues. CDR3 nucleotides: TGTGCCAGCGAACCCGGGACAGCCTCCTACGAGCAGTACTTC. This sequence encodes CASEPGTASYEQYF.

This clonotype was seen repeatedly, ten times or more. V is TRBV4-1 and J is TRBJ2-5; weak D call: TRBD2 (6 bases). Trimming shortened V by 1 base and J by 4 bases, and 13 bases separated the two germline ends. The germline V gene has CDR1 MGHRA and CDR2 YSYEKL. The CDR3 runs to 15 residues. The CDR3 protein is CASSQGPRGLETQYF. The CDR3 DNA reads TGCGCCAGCAGCCAAGGCCCCCGGGGGTTAGAGACCCAGTACTTC.

This clonotype has ten or more counts. The junction shows a germline mismatch at one end, possibly a read error. The J gene is TRBJ1-1, the V gene TRBV6-1, with 9 nucleotides matching TRBD1. Germline V lookup: CDR1 MNHNS, CDR2 SASEGT. The CDR3 runs 15 residues. The DNA of the CDR3 is TGTGTCAGCAAACAGGGGGCGCGGATGAACACTGAAGCTTTCTTT. It encodes CVSKQGARMNTEAFF.

This clonotype was counted between two and nine times. The CDR3 spells CASSSQGTGELFF. The CDR3 DNA reads TGTGCCAGCAGCTCGCAGGGTACCGGGGAGCTGTTTTTT. This chain links TRBV7-2 with TRBJ2-2, with D perhaps matching TRBD1 (5 bases). CDR3 size: 13 residues. V lost 4 bases and J 5 bases, leaving 8 bases between the germline ends. CDR1 is SGHTA and CDR2 is FQGNSA in the germline V gene.

This clonotype counts as medium-sized. V is TRBV24-1 and J is TRBJ2-7; D is unclear. This CDR3 is built from 16 residues. Germline CDR1 KGHDR, CDR2 SFDVKD. Trimming left V 0 bases short and J 3 bases short, with 14 bases between. DNA of the CDR3: TGTGCCACCAGTGATTTGCTGGCGGTCCTACTCTACGAGCAGTACTTC. Protein: CATSDLLAVLLYEQYF.

The chain uses TRBV18 and TRBJ1-1; 7 bases align to TRBD1. Germline V gives CDR1 KGHSH, CDR2 LQKENI. The CDR3 is 15 amino acids. With 5 bases clipped from V and 0 bases from J, the junction kept 6 bases outside the gene matches. DNA of the CDR3: TGTGCCAGCTCATCCTGGACAGGAATGAACACTGAAGCTTTCTTT. Translating gives CASSSWTGMNTEAFF.

This clonotype was counted at least ten times. One junction end does not reproduce the germline sequence, and a read error may be involved. The chain joins TRBV6-1 to TRBJ2-6; possibly TRBD1 for D (6 bases). CDR3 length: 15 amino acids. CDR1 is MNHNS and CDR2 is SASEGT in the germline V gene. CDR3 DNA sequence: TGTGCCAGCAACCCGAACAGGGCTGGGGCCAACGTCCTGATTTTC. Translated, it gives CASNPNRAGANVLIF.

This clonotype was seen many times. The chain recombines TRBV5-6 with TRBJ1-1; 9 bases align to TRBD1. CDR1 and CDR2 from the germline V gene are SGHDT and YYEEEE. After removal of 4 bases from V and 6 bases from J, the junction contained 10 bases not matched to a gene. This CDR3 is built from 15 residues. The CDR3 here is CASSRTGGATPEAFF. In DNA form, the CDR3 reads TGTGCCAGCAGCCGAACAGGGGGCGCGACCCCTGAAGCTTTCTTT.